These T cell receptor beta chains were read from a single sample in a study of T cell repertoires in cytomegalovirus infection. TCRdb itself ran the reads through MiXCR, one entry per CDR3 protein. The sample holds under 800,000 distinct CDR3 sequences, 20% to 25% seen once. The sequenced sample was CD8+ T cells from PBMCs. These receptor sequences come from a human donor in good health (CMV status not recorded). Some clones in this sample may be carry-over from other donors' samples. CDR3s include the opening cysteine and the closing phenylalanine or tryptophan. Each record gives: CDR3 DNA, CDR3 protein, V gene, D gene, clone size, J gene. A D gene is named only where the DNA matches it firmly. Not every row has a clone size; where given, it reads once, few, many or a size class.

CDR3 DNA: TGTGCCAGCAACCCACGGGAGGGTCTAGGCTACACCTTC
CDR3 protein: CASNPREGLGYTF
V gene: TRBV12-3/TRBV12-4
D gene: -
clone size: -
J gene: TRBJ1-2

CDR3 DNA: TGCGCCAGCAGCTACCGGACAGGCAACTCTAATGGCTACACCTTC
CDR3 protein: CASSYRTGNSNGYTF
V gene: TRBV5-1
D gene: TRBD1
clone size: -
J gene: TRBJ1-2

CDR3 DNA: TGTGCCAGCAGTTTGGGGGGACTCTCTGGGGCCAACGTCCTGACTTTC
CDR3 protein: CASSLGGLSGANVLTF
V gene: TRBV28
D gene: -
clone size: many
J gene: TRBJ2-6

CDR3 DNA: TGCAGTGCTCGCCGGGGTTCCTACGAGCAGTACTTC
CDR3 protein: CSARRGSYEQYF
V gene: TRBV20-1
D gene: -
clone size: -
J gene: TRBJ2-7

CDR3 DNA: TGTGCCAGCACCGTCTCCGGGACAGTCTACAATGAGCAGTTCTTC
CDR3 protein: CASTVSGTVYNEQFF
V gene: TRBV7-6
D gene: TRBD1
clone size: -
J gene: TRBJ2-1

CDR3 DNA: TGTGCCAACAACCACCGACAGCCTCTCTCTGGGGCCAACGTCCTGACTTTC
CDR3 protein: CANNHRQPLSGANVLTF
V gene: TRBV7-9
D gene: -
clone size: -
J gene: TRBJ2-6

CDR3 DNA: TGCGCCAGCAGCCAGGACATTAGCAATCAGCCCCAGCATTTT
CDR3 protein: CASSQDISNQPQHF
V gene: TRBV4-1
D gene: -
clone size: few
J gene: TRBJ1-5

CDR3 DNA: TGTGCCAGCAAAACGACACCGGGAAACACCATATATTTT
CDR3 protein: CASKTTPGNTIYF
V gene: TRBV12-3/TRBV12-4
D gene: -
clone size: -
J gene: TRBJ1-3

CDR3 DNA: TGTGCCAGCACACAGGGGGCGTTGGAGCAGTTCTTC
CDR3 protein: CASTQGALEQFF
V gene: TRBV28
D gene: TRBD1
clone size: few
J gene: TRBJ2-1

CDR3 DNA: TGTGCCAGCAGCTTAGGGGAACAGGGTATTCGACAGCCCCAGCATTTT
CDR3 protein: CASSLGEQGIRQPQHF
V gene: TRBV7-9
D gene: -
clone size: once
J gene: TRBJ1-5

CDR3 DNA: TGTGCCAGCAGCCCCGGGGGACTAGGGGAGCTGTTTTTT
CDR3 protein: CASSPGGLGELFF
V gene: TRBV2
D gene: TRBD2
clone size: -
J gene: TRBJ2-2

CDR3 DNA: TGTGCCAGCGCGCTCCTCACCGGGGAGCTGTTTTTT
CDR3 protein: CASALLTGELFF
V gene: TRBV5-6
D gene: -
clone size: few
J gene: TRBJ2-2

CDR3 DNA: TGTGCCAGCAGCCCCGCGGAGGAACAAGAGACCCAGTACTTC
CDR3 protein: CASSPAEEQETQYF
V gene: TRBV12-3/TRBV12-4
D gene: -
clone size: many
J gene: TRBJ2-5

CDR3 DNA: TGCAGTGCTAGAGTAGAAGGTGGCACTGAAGCTTTCTTT
CDR3 protein: CSARVEGGTEAFF
V gene: TRBV20-1
D gene: -
clone size: -
J gene: TRBJ1-1

CDR3 DNA: TGTGCCAGCAGCCCGAGGACAGGGGGCCCCACAGATACGCAGTATTTT
CDR3 protein: CASSPRTGGPTDTQYF
V gene: TRBV7-2
D gene: TRBD1
clone size: -
J gene: TRBJ2-3

CDR3 DNA: TGTGCTCTGGGGGGGCACCGAGGTTACGAGCAGTACTTC
CDR3 protein: CALGGHRGYEQYF
V gene: TRBV11-2
D gene: -
clone size: few
J gene: TRBJ2-7

CDR3 DNA: TGCAGTGCCACGGACGGTGCTAACTATGGCTACACCTTC
CDR3 protein: CSATDGANYGYTF
V gene: TRBV20-1
D gene: -
clone size: -
J gene: TRBJ1-2

CDR3 DNA: TGTGCCAGCAGTTTAGGACAGGGGGAGGCAGATACGCAGTATTTT
CDR3 protein: CASSLGQGEADTQYF
V gene: TRBV28
D gene: TRBD1
clone size: many
J gene: TRBJ2-3

CDR3 DNA: TGTGCCACCAGCAGTGCCCGACTGAACACTGAAGCTTTCTTT
CDR3 protein: CATSSARLNTEAFF
V gene: TRBV15
D gene: -
clone size: -
J gene: TRBJ1-1

CDR3 DNA: TGTGCCAGTAGTAGGGGACTCAATCAGCCCCAGCATTTT
CDR3 protein: CASSRGLNQPQHF
V gene: TRBV19
D gene: -
clone size: -
J gene: TRBJ1-5

CDR3 DNA: TGTGCCAGCAGCTTAGCAGCCGGGGACAGGGAGCGTGACGAGCAGTACTTC
CDR3 protein: CASSLAAGDRERDEQYF
V gene: TRBV7-4
D gene: TRBD1
clone size: -
J gene: TRBJ2-7

CDR3 DNA: TGCAGTGCTAGGTGGACAGAGAACACTGAAGCTTTCTTT
CDR3 protein: CSARWTENTEAFF
V gene: TRBV20-1
D gene: -
clone size: few
J gene: TRBJ1-1

CDR3 DNA: TGTGCCAGCAGCGAGGGGTGGAGGGCAGGGGTTTCGGGGGCCAACGTCCTGACTTTC
CDR3 protein: CASSEGWRAGVSGANVLTF
V gene: TRBV2
D gene: -
clone size: -
J gene: TRBJ2-6

CDR3 DNA: TGTGCCAGCAGCTCTGACTGGAGCGGGGGGGCCGCGACCGGGGAGCTGTTTTTT
CDR3 protein: CASSSDWSGGAATGELFF
V gene: TRBV5-6
D gene: TRBD2
clone size: few
J gene: TRBJ2-2

CDR3 DNA: TGTGCCAGCAGTCCCGCCGGGGGGACCTACGAGCAGTACTTC
CDR3 protein: CASSPAGGTYEQYF
V gene: TRBV7-6
D gene: TRBD2
clone size: many
J gene: TRBJ2-7

CDR3 DNA: TGTGCCAGCAGCTTAGGTCTTAAGGTTGAGCAGTTCTTC
CDR3 protein: CASSLGLKVEQFF
V gene: TRBV7-9
D gene: -
clone size: many
J gene: TRBJ2-1

CDR3 DNA: TGCAGCGTTGTGGGTACGACAGTCGGCGGGTACGAGCAGTACTTC
CDR3 protein: CSVVGTTVGGYEQYF
V gene: TRBV29-1
D gene: -
clone size: few
J gene: TRBJ2-7

CDR3 DNA: TGTGCCAGTAGTCCCGGACAGGCGCTCTCCTACAATGAGCAGTTCTTC
CDR3 protein: CASSPGQALSYNEQFF
V gene: TRBV19
D gene: TRBD1
clone size: -
J gene: TRBJ2-1

CDR3 DNA: TGTGCCAGCAGCCTTAAGAAGAATGAGCAGTTCTTC
CDR3 protein: CASSLKKNEQFF
V gene: TRBV7-9
D gene: -
clone size: many
J gene: TRBJ2-1

CDR3 DNA: TGTGCCAGCAGATCACTAGCGGACATAGCCGGGGAGCTGTTTTTT
CDR3 protein: CASRSLADIAGELFF
V gene: TRBV12-3/TRBV12-4
D gene: TRBD2
clone size: -
J gene: TRBJ2-2

CDR3 DNA: TGCAGCGTTGGGACAGGGCCTAGCAATCAGCCCCAGCATTTT
CDR3 protein: CSVGTGPSNQPQHF
V gene: TRBV29-1
D gene: TRBD1
clone size: -
J gene: TRBJ1-5

CDR3 DNA: TGTGCCAGCAGCTTTTCGGGGGTACAAGAGACCCAGTACTTC
CDR3 protein: CASSFSGVQETQYF
V gene: TRBV7-9
D gene: -
clone size: few
J gene: TRBJ2-5

CDR3 DNA: TGTGCCAGTAAGAACAGTCACACTGAAGCTTTCTTT
CDR3 protein: CASKNSHTEAFF
V gene: TRBV19
D gene: -
clone size: -
J gene: TRBJ1-1

CDR3 DNA: TGTGCCAGCAGCTTTCCTCTACACCGACCAGCGAGGGGGTATGAGCAGTTCTTC
CDR3 protein: CASSFPLHRPARGYEQFF
V gene: TRBV7-9
D gene: -
clone size: -
J gene: TRBJ2-1

CDR3 DNA: TGTGCCAGCAGCCTGGCCGGGACAGGGTCTACTGAGCAGTTCTTC
CDR3 protein: CASSLAGTGSTEQFF
V gene: TRBV9
D gene: TRBD1
clone size: few
J gene: TRBJ2-1

CDR3 DNA: TGCAGTGCTAGCCCCACTCACATCGGGGCTGAAAAACTGTTTTTT
CDR3 protein: CSASPTHIGAEKLFF
V gene: TRBV20-1
D gene: -
clone size: -
J gene: TRBJ1-4

CDR3 DNA: TGTGCCAGCAGCTCGGCGGGGACACAAGAGACCCAGTACTTC
CDR3 protein: CASSSAGTQETQYF
V gene: TRBV7-9
D gene: -
clone size: few
J gene: TRBJ2-5

CDR3 DNA: TGTGCCAGCAGCTTGCCGGGCCGTAACACTGAAGCTTTCTTT
CDR3 protein: CASSLPGRNTEAFF
V gene: TRBV5-5
D gene: -
clone size: -
J gene: TRBJ1-1

CDR3 DNA: TGTGCCAGCAGTTACCAGGACTTAGGGGGCATTCAGTACTTC
CDR3 protein: CASSYQDLGGIQYF
V gene: TRBV6-6
D gene: -
clone size: few
J gene: TRBJ2-4

CDR3 DNA: TGTGCCAGCAGCCAGACCTACGGCGGGAGCAATCAGCCCCAGCATTTT
CDR3 protein: CASSQTYGGSNQPQHF
V gene: TRBV14
D gene: -
clone size: -
J gene: TRBJ1-5

CDR3 DNA: TGTGCCAGCAGCTTAGGACGGATACAGCCCCAGCATTTT
CDR3 protein: CASSLGRIQPQHF
V gene: TRBV7-2
D gene: -
clone size: many
J gene: TRBJ1-5

CDR3 DNA: TGCAGTGCAACCGAGACTAACTCCTACGAGCAGTACTTC
CDR3 protein: CSATETNSYEQYF
V gene: TRBV20-1
D gene: -
clone size: -
J gene: TRBJ2-7